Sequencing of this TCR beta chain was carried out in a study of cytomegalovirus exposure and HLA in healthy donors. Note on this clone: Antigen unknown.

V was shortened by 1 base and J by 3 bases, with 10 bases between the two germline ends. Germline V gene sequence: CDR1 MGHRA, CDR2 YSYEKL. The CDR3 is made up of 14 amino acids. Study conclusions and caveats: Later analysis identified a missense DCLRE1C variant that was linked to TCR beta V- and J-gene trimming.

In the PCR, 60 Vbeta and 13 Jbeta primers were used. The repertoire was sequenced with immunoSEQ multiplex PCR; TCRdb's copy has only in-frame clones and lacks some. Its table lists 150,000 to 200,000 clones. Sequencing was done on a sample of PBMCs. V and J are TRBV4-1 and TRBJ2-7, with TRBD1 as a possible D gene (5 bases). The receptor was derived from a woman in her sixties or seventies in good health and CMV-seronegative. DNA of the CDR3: TGCGCCAGCAGCCAAGCGTTCAGGGTCTACGAGCAGTACTTC. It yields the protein CASSQAFRVYEQYF.